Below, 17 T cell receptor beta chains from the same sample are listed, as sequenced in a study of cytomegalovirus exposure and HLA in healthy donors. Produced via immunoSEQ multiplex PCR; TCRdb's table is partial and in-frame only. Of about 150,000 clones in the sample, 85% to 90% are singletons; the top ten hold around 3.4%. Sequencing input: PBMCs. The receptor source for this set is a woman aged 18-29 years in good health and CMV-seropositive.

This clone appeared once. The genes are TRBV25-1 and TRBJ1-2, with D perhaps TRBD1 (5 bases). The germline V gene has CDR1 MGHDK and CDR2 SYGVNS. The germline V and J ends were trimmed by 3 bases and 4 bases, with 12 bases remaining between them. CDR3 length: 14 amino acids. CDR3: CASSDTTAVYGYTF. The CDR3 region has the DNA TGTGCCAGCAGTGACACGACAGCAGTCTATGGCTACACCTTC.

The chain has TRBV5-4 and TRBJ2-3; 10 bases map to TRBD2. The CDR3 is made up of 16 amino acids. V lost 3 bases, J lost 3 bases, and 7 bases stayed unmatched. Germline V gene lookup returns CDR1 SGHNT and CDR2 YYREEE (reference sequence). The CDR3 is CASSWRTSGRTDTQYF. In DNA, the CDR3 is TGTGCCAGCAGCTGGCGGACTAGCGGAAGGACAGATACGCAGTATTTT.

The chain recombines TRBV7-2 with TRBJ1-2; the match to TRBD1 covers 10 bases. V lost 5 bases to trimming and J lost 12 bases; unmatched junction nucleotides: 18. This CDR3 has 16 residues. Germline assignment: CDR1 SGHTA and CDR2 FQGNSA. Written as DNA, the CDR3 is TGTGCCAGCAGCAATAAATCGATCGACAGGGGGCGTTTAGACACCTTC. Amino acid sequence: CASSNKSIDRGRLDTF.

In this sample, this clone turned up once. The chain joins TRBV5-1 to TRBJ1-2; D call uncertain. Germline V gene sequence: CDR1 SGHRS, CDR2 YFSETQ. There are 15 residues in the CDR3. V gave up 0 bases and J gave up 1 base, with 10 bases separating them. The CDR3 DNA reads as TGCGCCAGCAGCTTGGGGGGAGTTAGTAACTATGGCTACACCTTC. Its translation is CASSLGGVSNYGYTF.

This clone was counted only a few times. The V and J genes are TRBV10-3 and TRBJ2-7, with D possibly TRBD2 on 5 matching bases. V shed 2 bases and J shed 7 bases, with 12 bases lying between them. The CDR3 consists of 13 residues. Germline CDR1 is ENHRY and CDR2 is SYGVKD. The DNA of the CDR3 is TGTGCCATCAGTGAGGATCCGGGGAAAGAGCAGTACTTC. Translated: CAISEDPGKEQYF.

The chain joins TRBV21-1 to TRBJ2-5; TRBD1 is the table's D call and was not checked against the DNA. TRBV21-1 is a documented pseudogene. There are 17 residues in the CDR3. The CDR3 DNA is TGTGCCAGCAGCACAACTACGGACAGGGGGAAGAAAGAGACCCAGTACTTC. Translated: CASSTTTDRGKKETQYF.

The CDR3 protein is CASSFGQVSYNEQFF. The CDR3 DNA reads TGTGCCAGCAGCTTCGGACAGGTTTCCTACAATGAGCAGTTCTTC. The chain couples TRBV7-9 to TRBJ2-1; TRBD1 matches 7 bases. V lost 3 bases, J lost 1 base, and 3 bases stayed unmatched. The CDR3 extends over 15 amino acids. CDR1 SEHNR and CDR2 FQNEAQ come from the germline V gene (reference sequence).

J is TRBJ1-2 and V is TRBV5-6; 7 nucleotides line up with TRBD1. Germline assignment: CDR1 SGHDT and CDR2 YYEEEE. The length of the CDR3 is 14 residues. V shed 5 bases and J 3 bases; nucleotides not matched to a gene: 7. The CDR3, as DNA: TGTGCCAGCAGGACACAGGGGTTGGACTATGGCTACACCTTC. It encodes CASRTQGLDYGYTF.

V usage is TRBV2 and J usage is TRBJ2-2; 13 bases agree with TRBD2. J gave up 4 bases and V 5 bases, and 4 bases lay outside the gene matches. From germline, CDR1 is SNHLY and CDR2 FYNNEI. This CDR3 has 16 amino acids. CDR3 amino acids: CASSQGLAGATGELFF. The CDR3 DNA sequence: TGTGCCAGCAGTCAAGGACTAGCGGGAGCCACCGGGGAGCTGTTTTTT.

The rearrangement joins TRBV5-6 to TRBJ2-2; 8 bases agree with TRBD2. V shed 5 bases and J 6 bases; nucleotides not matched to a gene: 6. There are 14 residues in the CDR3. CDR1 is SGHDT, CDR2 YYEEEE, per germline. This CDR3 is CASSSGLVAGELFF. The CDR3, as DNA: TGTGCCAGCAGTTCGGGACTAGTGGCCGGGGAGCTGTTTTTT.

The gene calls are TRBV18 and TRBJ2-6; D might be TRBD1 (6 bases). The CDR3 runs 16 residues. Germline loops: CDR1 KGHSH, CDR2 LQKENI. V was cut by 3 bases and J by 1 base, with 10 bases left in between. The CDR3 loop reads CASSPTGPSGANVLTF. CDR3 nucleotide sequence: TGTGCCAGCTCACCGACAGGACCATCTGGGGCCAACGTCCTGACTTTC.

CDR3 nucleotides: TGCGCCAGCAGGGGGACAGCCTACGAGCAGTACTTC. It translates to CASRGTAYEQYF. The chain employs TRBV10-2 and TRBJ2-7; TRBD1 aligns across 7 bases. The CDR3 contains 12 residues. Looked up from germline, CDR1 is WSHSY and CDR2 is SAAADI. V shed 6 bases and J 2 bases; nucleotides not matched to a gene: 1.

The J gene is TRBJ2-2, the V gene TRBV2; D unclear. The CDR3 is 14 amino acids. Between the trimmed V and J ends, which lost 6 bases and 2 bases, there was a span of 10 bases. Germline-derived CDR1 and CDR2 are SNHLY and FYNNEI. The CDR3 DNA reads TGTGCCAGCAGGGCCCAGGCTAACACCGGGGAGCTGTTTTTT. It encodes CASRAQANTGELFF.

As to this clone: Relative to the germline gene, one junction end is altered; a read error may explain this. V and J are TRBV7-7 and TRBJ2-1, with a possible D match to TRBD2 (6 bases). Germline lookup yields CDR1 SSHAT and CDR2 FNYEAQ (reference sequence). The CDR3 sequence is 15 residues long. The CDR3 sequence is CASSAGTPPLNEQFF. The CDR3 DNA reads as TGTGCTAGCAGCGCCGGGACTCCCCCCCTGAATGAGCAGTTCTTC.

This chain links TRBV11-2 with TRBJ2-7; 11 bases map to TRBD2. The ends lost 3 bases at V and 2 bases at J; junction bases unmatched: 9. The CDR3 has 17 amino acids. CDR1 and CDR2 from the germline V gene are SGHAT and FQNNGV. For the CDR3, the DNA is TGTGCCAGCAGCTTGGAAGGCCTTAGCGGGAGGGCCTACGAGCAGTACTTC. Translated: CASSLEGLSGRAYEQYF.

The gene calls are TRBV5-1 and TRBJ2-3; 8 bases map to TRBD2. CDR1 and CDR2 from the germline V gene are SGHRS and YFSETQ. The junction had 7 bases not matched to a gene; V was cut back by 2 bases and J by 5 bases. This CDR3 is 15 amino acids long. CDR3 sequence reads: CASSFTGGVQDTQYF. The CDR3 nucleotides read TGCGCCAGCAGCTTTACCGGGGGGGTCCAAGATACGCAGTATTTT.

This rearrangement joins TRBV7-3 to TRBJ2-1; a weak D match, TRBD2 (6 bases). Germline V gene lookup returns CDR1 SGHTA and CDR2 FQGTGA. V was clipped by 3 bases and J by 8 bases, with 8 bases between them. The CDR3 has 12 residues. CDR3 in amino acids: CASSFSGDEQFF. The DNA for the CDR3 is TGTGCCAGCAGCTTCTCGGGGGATGAGCAGTTCTTC.